The T cell receptor beta chain described here comes from a study of cytomegalovirus exposure and HLA in healthy donors. About the research overall: Around 190 million T cells yielded 100 million or so unique TCR beta sequences, as an earlier analysis found. Study conclusions and caveats: TCR beta sequences reportedly predicted most subjects' HLA-A and HLA-B alleles accurately. A few CMV-associated chains proved CMV antigen-specific in vitro.

Germline values: CDR1 ENHRY, CDR2 SYGVKD. The CDR3 spans 13 residues. Trimming took 4 bases from V and 2 from J; bases not matched to a gene: 2. Vbeta (60) and Jbeta (13) primers were used in the PCR. Method: immunoSEQ multiplex PCR; TCRdb's copy keeps in-frame clones and lacks some. In the table there are over 150,000 clones, approximately 80% of which are singletons. In regard to this clone: The antigen remains undetermined.

The V and J genes are TRBV10-3 and TRBJ2-7; TRBD1 aligns across 7 bases. The sequencing input was PBMCs. The origin of this receptor is a woman in her 40s in good health and CMV-seropositive. CDR3 nucleotides: TGTGCCATCAGTGGGACAGGTACCTACGAGCAGTACTTC. It specifies CAISGTGTYEQYF.